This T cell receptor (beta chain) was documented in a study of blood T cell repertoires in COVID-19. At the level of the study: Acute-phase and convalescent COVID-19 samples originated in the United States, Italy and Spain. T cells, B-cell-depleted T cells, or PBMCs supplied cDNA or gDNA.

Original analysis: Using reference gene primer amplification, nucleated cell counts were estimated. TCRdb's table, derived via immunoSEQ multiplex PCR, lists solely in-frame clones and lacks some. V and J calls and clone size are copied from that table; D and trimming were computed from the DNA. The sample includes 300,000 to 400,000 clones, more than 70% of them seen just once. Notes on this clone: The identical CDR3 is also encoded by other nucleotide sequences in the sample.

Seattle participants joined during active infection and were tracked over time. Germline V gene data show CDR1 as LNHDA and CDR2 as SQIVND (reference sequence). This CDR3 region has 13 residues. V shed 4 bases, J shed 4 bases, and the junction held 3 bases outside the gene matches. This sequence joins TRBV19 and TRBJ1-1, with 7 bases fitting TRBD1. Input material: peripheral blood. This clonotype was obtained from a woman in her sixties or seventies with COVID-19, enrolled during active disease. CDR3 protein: CASSTNRGTEAFF. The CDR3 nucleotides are TGTGCCAGTAGTACTAACAGGGGCACTGAAGCTTTCTTT.